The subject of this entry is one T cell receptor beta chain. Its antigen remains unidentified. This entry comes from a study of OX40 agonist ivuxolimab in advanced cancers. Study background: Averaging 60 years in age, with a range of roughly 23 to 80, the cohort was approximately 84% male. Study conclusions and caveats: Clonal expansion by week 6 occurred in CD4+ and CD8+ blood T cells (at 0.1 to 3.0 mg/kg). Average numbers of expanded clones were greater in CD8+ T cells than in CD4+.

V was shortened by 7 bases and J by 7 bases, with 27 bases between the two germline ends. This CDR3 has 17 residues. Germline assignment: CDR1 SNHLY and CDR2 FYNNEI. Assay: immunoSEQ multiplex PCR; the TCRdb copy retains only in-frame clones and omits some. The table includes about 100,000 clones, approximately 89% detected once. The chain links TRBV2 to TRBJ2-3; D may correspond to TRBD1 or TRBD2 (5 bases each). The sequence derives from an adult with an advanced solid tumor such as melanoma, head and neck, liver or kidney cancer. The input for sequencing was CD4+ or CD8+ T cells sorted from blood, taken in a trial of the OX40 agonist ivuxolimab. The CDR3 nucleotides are TGTGCCAGCACCTTGCTCCGGGACGGCGTGGTCAGAAATACGCAGTATTTT. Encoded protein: CASTLLRDGVVRNTQYF.